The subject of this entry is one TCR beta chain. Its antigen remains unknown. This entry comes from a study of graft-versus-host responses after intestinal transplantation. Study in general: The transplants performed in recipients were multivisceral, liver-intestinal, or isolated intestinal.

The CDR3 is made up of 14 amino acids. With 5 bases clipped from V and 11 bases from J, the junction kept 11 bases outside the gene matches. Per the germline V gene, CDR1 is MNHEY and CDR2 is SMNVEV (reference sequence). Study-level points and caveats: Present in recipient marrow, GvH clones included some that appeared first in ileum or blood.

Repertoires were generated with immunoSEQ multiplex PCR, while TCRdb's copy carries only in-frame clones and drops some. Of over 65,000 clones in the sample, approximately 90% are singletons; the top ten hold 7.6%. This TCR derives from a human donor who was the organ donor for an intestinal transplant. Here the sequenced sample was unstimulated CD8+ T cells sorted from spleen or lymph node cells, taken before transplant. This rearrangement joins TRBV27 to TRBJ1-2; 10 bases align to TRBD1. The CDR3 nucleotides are TGTGCCAGCAGTCTCGGACAGGGGGTAATGTGGTACACCTTC. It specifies CASSLGQGVMWYTF.